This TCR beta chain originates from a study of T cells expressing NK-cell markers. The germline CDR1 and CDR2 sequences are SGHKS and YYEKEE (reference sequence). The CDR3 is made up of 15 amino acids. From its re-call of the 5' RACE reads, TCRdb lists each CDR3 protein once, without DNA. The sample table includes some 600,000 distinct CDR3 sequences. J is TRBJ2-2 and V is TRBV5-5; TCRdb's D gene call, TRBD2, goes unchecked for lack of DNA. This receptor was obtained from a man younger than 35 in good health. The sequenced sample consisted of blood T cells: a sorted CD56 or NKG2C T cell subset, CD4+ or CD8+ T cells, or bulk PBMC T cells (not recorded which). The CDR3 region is CASSHPSGVTGELFF.